One sample yielded the 14 T cell receptor beta chains listed below, sequenced in a study of blood T cell repertoires in COVID-19. TCRdb's copy holds only in-frame clones and misses some; the assay was immunoSEQ multiplex PCR. The table records around 250,000 clones, 89% of them present only once. The sequencing input was peripheral blood. The receptors stem from a woman between 35 and 50 years old who had recovered from COVID-19.

The chain carries TRBV27 and TRBJ2-1; 8 bases map to TRBD2. The CDR3 loop spans 15 amino acids. V trimming: 4 bases; J trimming: 2 bases; junction bases outside the gene matches: 4. Per the germline V gene, CDR1 is MNHEY and CDR2 is SMNVEV (reference sequence). This CDR3 is CASSSEREPYNEQFF. The DNA of the CDR3 is TGTGCCAGCAGTTCAGAGCGGGAGCCCTACAATGAGCAGTTCTTC.

V gene TRBV5-1 combines with J gene TRBJ1-4; 8 positions match TRBD1. CDR1 is SGHRS, CDR2 YFSETQ, per germline. The CDR3 length is 15 residues. The J segment lost 7 bases and the V segment lost 4 bases, leaving 9 bases of the junction unmatched. CDR3 region: CASSPQGARGEKLFF. The CDR3 bases are TGCGCCAGCAGCCCGCAGGGGGCGCGGGGTGAAAAACTGTTTTTT.

The gene calls are TRBV2 and TRBJ2-4; 10 bases are shared with TRBD2. The CDR3 runs to 13 residues. Per the germline V gene, CDR1 is SNHLY and CDR2 is FYNNEI. V dropped 7 bases and J dropped 7; count of bases not matched to a gene: 4. The DNA for the CDR3 is TGTGCCAGCACTCAGGGACTAGCGAACATTCAGTACTTC. Encoded protein: CASTQGLANIQYF.

The chain joins TRBV12-3 or TRBV12-4 to TRBJ1-5, with no clear D. CDR3 length equals 13 residues. V lost 1 base to trimming and J lost 6 bases, with 7 bases between them. The DNA for the CDR3 is TGTGCCAGCAGTTTAGGAGGGTTTCAGCCCCAGCATTTT. It is translated as CASSLGGFQPQHF.

This chain links TRBV18 with TRBJ2-7; 9 nucleotides agree with TRBD1. The CDR3 is 20 amino acids. Germline trimming cut 4 bases from V and 3 bases from J; bases unmatched to any gene: 22. The germline CDR1 and CDR2 sequences are KGHSH and LQKENI. CDR3: CASSLTGTGTRFPPLYEQYF. The CDR3 coding sequence is TGTGCCAGCTCACTAACCGGGACAGGGACTCGGTTTCCCCCCCTCTACGAGCAGTACTTC.

The chain recombines TRBV7-9 with TRBJ1-1, with D possibly being TRBD1 (5 bases). V was pared by 8 bases and J by 1 base, with 14 bases between. From germline, CDR1 is SEHNR and CDR2 FQNEAQ (reference sequence). CDR3 length: 14 amino acids. The DNA of the CDR3 is TGTGCCAGCGCCACGGGGGGAGGGAACACTGAAGCTTTCTTT. Protein sequence: CASATGGGNTEAFF.

The V and J genes are TRBV9 and TRBJ2-1, with TRBD2 identical over 10 bases. Germline assignment: CDR1 SGDLS and CDR2 YYNGEE. This CDR3 comprises 18 residues. J gave up 2 bases and V 3 bases, and 11 bases lay outside the gene matches. CDR3 DNA sequence: TGTGCCAGCAGCGCAGCCCGTGCCGGACTAGCGGCCTACAATGAGCAGTTCTTC. Translating gives CASSAARAGLAAYNEQFF. Supplemented by reference TRBV9 and TRBJ2-1, the full variable domain reads DSGVTQTPKHLITATGQRVTLRCSPRSGDLSVYWYQQSLDQGLQFLIQYYNGEERAKGNILERFSAQQFPDLHSELNLSSLELGDSALYFCASSAARAGLAAYNEQFFGPGTRLTVL.

The chain has TRBV4-1 and TRBJ2-7; no clear D. The CDR3 contains 15 residues. V shed 3 bases and J shed 0 bases, with 12 bases lying between them. Germline CDR1 is MGHRA and CDR2 is YSYEKL. The CDR3, as DNA: TGCGCCAGCAGCCAGAGTCGAGGAAGCTCCTACGAGCAGTACTTC. This translates into CASSQSRGSSYEQYF.

V gene TRBV5-6 combines with J gene TRBJ2-1, with 7 bases identical to TRBD1. CDR1 SGHDT and CDR2 YYEEEE come from the germline V gene. Trimming at V came to 7 bases and at J to 0 bases, leaving 4 bases not matched to a gene. The CDR3 is 14 residues long. CDR3 residues: CASRAGGSYNEQFF. In DNA, the CDR3 is TGTGCCAGCCGGGCAGGGGGCTCCTACAATGAGCAGTTCTTC.

The gene calls are TRBV5-8 and TRBJ2-5; D might be TRBD2 (6 bases). Germline values: CDR1 SGHTS, CDR2 YDEGEE. V was clipped by 4 bases and J by 5 bases, with 15 bases between them. The CDR3 sequence is 14 residues long. The CDR3 coding sequence is TGTGCCAGCAGCCGGGGAGGAAACGGGGAGACCCAGTACTTC. Translating it yields CASSRGGNGETQYF.

The J gene is TRBJ2-2, the V gene TRBV14, with TRBD1 as a possible D gene (6 bases). V gave up 3 bases and J gave up 4 bases, with 18 bases separating them. CDR3 length equals 17 residues. CDR1 is SGHDN, CDR2 FVKESK, per germline. The CDR3 sequence: CASSHSPGARSTGELFF. In nucleotides, the CDR3 is TGTGCCAGCAGCCATTCCCCAGGGGCGCGGAGCACCGGGGAGCTGTTTTTT.

The rearrangement uses TRBV19 and TRBJ2-1; weak D call: TRBD1 (6 bases). There are 15 residues in the CDR3. The germline V gene has CDR1 LNHDA and CDR2 SQIVND (reference sequence). Trimming left V 4 bases short and J 7 bases short, with 17 bases between. The DNA for the CDR3 is TGTGCCAGTAGTAGTGACACAGGGTTCGCGAATGAGCAGTTCTTC. Translated: CASSSDTGFANEQFF.

The V call is TRBV7-3, the J call TRBJ2-1; 8 nucleotides agree with TRBD2. With V trimmed by 3 bases and J by 9 bases, 10 bases remained unmatched. Germline CDR1 reads SGHTA; CDR2 reads FQGTGA. This CDR3 contains 15 residues. In nucleotides, the CDR3 is TGTGCCAGCAGCTTGCAGGCAGCGGGAGTGGGTGAGCAGTTCTTC. This encodes CASSLQAAGVGEQFF.

V usage is TRBV12-3 or TRBV12-4 and J usage is TRBJ1-1; perhaps TRBD1 as D (6 bases). CDR3 length: 13 residues. Trimming removed 2 bases from V and 6 bases from J, with 10 bases in between. The CDR3 reads CASSLRQEAEAFF. For the CDR3, the DNA is TGTGCCAGCAGTTTACGACAGGAGGCTGAAGCTTTCTTT.